Listed below are T cell receptor beta chains from one sample, sequenced in a study of TIL therapy for anti-PD-1-resistant metastatic lung cancer. The protocol was immunoSEQ multiplex PCR, while the TCRdb copy is restricted to in-frame clones and leaves out a portion. The sample consists of 60,000 or so clones, under 75% of them appearing once. This sample comprised blood, obtained at baseline. The receptor source for this set is a person between 25 and 80 years old with non-small cell lung cancer. The CDR3 runs from the conserved cysteine through the conserved F or W. Fields, in order: clone size, J gene, V gene, D gene, CDR3 protein, CDR3 DNA. The D gene is left open where the match is weak. Rows give clone size only sometimes, using once, few, many, or a class for an expanded clone.

NA TRBJ1-1 TRBV10-1 NA CASRGVNTEAFF TGCGCCAGCCGGGGGGTGAACACTGAAGCTTTCTTT
NA TRBJ2-2 TRBV9 NA CASSPSRGGVSGELFF TGTGCCAGCAGCCCCTCCAGGGGAGGGGTCTCCGGGGAGCTGTTTTTT
once TRBJ2-7 TRBV6-1 TRBD1 CASIFGTGGYEQYF TGTGCCAGCATTTTTGGGACAGGGGGCTACGAGCAGTACTTC
NA TRBJ2-7 TRBV9 NA CASRRKRNPEYEQYF TGTGCCAGCAGGAGGAAGCGGAACCCTGAATACGAGCAGTACTTC
NA TRBJ2-7 TRBV5-4 NA CASSFRAPLTYEQYF TGTGCCAGCAGCTTCCGGGCCCCATTGACCTACGAGCAGTACTTC
few TRBJ2-5 TRBV28 NA CASSLWMETQYF TGTGCCAGCAGTTTATGGATGGAGACCCAGTACTTC
NA TRBJ2-1 TRBV5-1 TRBD2 CASREGGGTRSYNEQFF TGCGCCAGCAGAGAGGGCGGGGGGACCCGCTCCTACAATGAGCAGTTCTTC
few TRBJ2-6 TRBV30 NA CAWSPHGANVLTF TGTGCCTGGAGTCCGCATGGGGCCAACGTCCTGACTTTC
NA TRBJ1-5 TRBV6-6 NA CASRGANQPQHF TGTGCCAGCAGGGGGGCGAATCAGCCCCAGCATTTT
NA TRBJ2-3 TRBV2 TRBD2 CASIQWTSETQYF TGTGCCAGCATCCAATGGACTAGTGAGACGCAGTATTTT
NA TRBJ2-3 TRBV5-1 NA CASSLEAPKGTDTQYF TGCGCCAGCAGCTTGGAGGCGCCCAAGGGGACAGATACGCAGTATTTT
NA TRBJ1-2 TRBV5-1 NA CASSLEQGSGYTF TGCGCCAGCAGCTTGGAGCAGGGGAGCGGCTACACCTTC
NA TRBJ1-3 TRBV7-9 NA CASSWGSGNTIYF TGTGCCAGCAGTTGGGGTTCAGGAAACACCATATATTTT
NA TRBJ2-2 TRBV2 TRBD2 CASSPRLAGNTGELFF TGTGCCAGCAGCCCCCGACTAGCGGGAAACACCGGGGAGCTGTTTTTT
NA TRBJ1-2 TRBV2 TRBD1 CASREDRANYGYTF TGTGCCAGCAGAGAGGACAGGGCGAACTATGGCTACACCTTC
NA TRBJ1-5 TRBV2 NA CASSERGPQHF TGTGCCAGCAGTGAACGGGGACCCCAGCATTTT
NA TRBJ2-3 TRBV5-1 TRBD1 CASSLQGTSTDTQYF TGCGCCAGCAGCTTACAGGGGACAAGCACAGATACGCAGTATTTT
NA TRBJ1-5 TRBV6-6 NA CASRKNSNQPQHF TGTGCCAGCAGAAAGAATAGCAATCAGCCCCAGCATTTT
NA TRBJ1-5 TRBV7-2 NA CASSQAPGLQPQHF TGTGCCAGCAGTCAAGCCCCGGGTCTCCAGCCCCAGCATTTT
NA TRBJ2-3 TRBV28 TRBD2 CASWVAGTSTDTQYF TGTGCCAGTTGGGTAGCGGGGACTAGCACAGATACGCAGTATTTT
NA TRBJ2-5 TRBV7-8 NA CASSFMAETQYF TGTGCCAGCAGCTTTATGGCGGAGACCCAGTACTTC
NA TRBJ1-2 TRBV5-1 TRBD1 CASSLYTGGNYGYTF TGCGCCAGCAGCTTGTATACAGGGGGTAACTATGGCTACACCTTC
NA TRBJ2-7 TRBV7-6 NA CASSLVRTAQALYF TGTGCCAGCAGCTTAGTGAGGACGGCACAAGCCCTGTACTTC
NA TRBJ2-1 TRBV28 TRBD2 CASSLSIGVAGESEQFF TGTGCCAGCAGTTTATCAATCGGGGTAGCGGGAGAATCTGAGCAGTTCTTC
NA TRBJ1-2 TRBV7-2 NA CASSLGWTVYGYTF TGTGCCAGCAGCTTAGGATGGACAGTCTATGGCTACACCTTC
NA TRBJ2-1 TRBV19 NA CASSIQGQPYNEQFF TGTGCCAGTAGTATCCAAGGCCAGCCCTACAATGAGCAGTTCTTC
NA TRBJ2-7 TRBV5-8 NA CASSLTGTYEQYF TGTGCCAGCAGCTTGACAGGGACCTACGAGCAGTACTTC
NA TRBJ2-3 TRBV18 NA CASSPPSATTQYF TGTGCCAGCTCACCCCCGTCAGCCACGACGCAGTATTTT
once TRBJ2-3 TRBV6-1 TRBD2 CASDSGETDTQYF TGTGCCAGCGATAGCGGGGAGACAGATACGCAGTATTTT
NA TRBJ1-2 TRBV19 TRBD1 CASRATGQGGLFNYGYTF TGTGCCAGCAGGGCTACGGGACAGGGAGGACTGTTTAACTATGGCTACACCTTC
NA TRBJ1-2 TRBV20-1 NA CSLRGSGGYTF TGCAGTTTAAGGGGGTCTGGGGGCTACACCTTC
NA TRBJ2-2 TRBV15 NA CATSRDYRDSNTGELFF TGTGCCACCAGCAGAGATTATAGGGATTCGAACACCGGGGAGCTGTTTTTT
NA TRBJ1-5 TRBV5-1 TRBD1 CASSLETGRGQPQHF TGCGCCAGCAGCTTAGAGACAGGGAGGGGTCAGCCCCAGCATTTT
once TRBJ1-5 TRBV7-8 NA CASSFSVYTAGQPQHF TGTGCCAGCAGCTTCAGTGTTTACACGGCCGGTCAGCCCCAGCATTTT
NA TRBJ2-1 TRBV30 NA CAWSGPVNNEQFF TGTGCCTGGAGTGGGCCCGTTAACAATGAGCAGTTCTTC
few TRBJ1-3 TRBV7-3 NA CASSLDGPGNTIYF TGTGCCAGCAGCTTAGACGGGCCTGGAAACACCATATATTTT
NA TRBJ2-7 TRBV7-9 NA CASSLEAFYEQYF TGTGCCAGCAGCTTAGAAGCGTTCTACGAGCAGTACTTC
NA TRBJ1-2 TRBV28 NA CASSSNGDVSRGYTF TGTGCCAGCAGCTCCAACGGCGACGTATCAAGGGGCTACACCTTC
NA TRBJ1-6 TRBV18 TRBD1 CASSPEGQGSPLHF TGTGCCAGCTCACCGGAGGGACAGGGGTCACCCCTCCACTTT
NA TRBJ2-1 TRBV5-1 NA CASSDDGSSYNEQFF TGCGCCAGCAGCGACGACGGTAGCTCCTACAATGAGCAGTTCTTC
NA TRBJ2-1 TRBV5-6 TRBD2 CASSLVSGRYSEQFF TGTGCCAGCAGCTTGGTGAGCGGGAGGTACTCCGAGCAGTTCTTC
NA TRBJ1-4 TRBV19 TRBD1 CATGDRGRIEKLFF TGTGCCACCGGGGACAGGGGGCGAATTGAAAAACTGTTTTTT
NA TRBJ2-3 TRBV7-8 NA CASSHASGSTDTQYF TGTGCCAGCAGCCATGCGAGCGGGAGCACAGATACGCAGTATTTT
NA TRBJ2-5 TRBV29-1 NA CSAGERETQYF TGCAGCGCCGGGGAGCGAGAGACCCAGTACTTC
few TRBJ2-3 TRBV30 TRBD2 CAWSDHSAGVKQYF TGTGCCTGGAGTGATCATTCAGCGGGAGTAAAGCAGTATTTT
NA TRBJ1-2 TRBV16 NA CASSVRGYGYTF TGTGCCAGCAGCGTCCGAGGGTATGGCTACACCTTC
few TRBJ2-7 TRBV5-4 TRBD1 CASSLDGTGKQYF TGTGCCAGCAGCTTGGACGGGACAGGGAAGCAGTACTTC
NA TRBJ2-7 TRBV2 TRBD1 CASSEADRDYEQYF TGTGCCAGCAGTGAAGCTGACAGGGACTACGAGCAGTACTTC
NA TRBJ2-3 TRBV11-1 NA CASSLATLSTDTQYF TGTGCCAGCAGCTTAGCGACCCTTAGCACAGATACGCAGTATTTT